This T cell receptor beta chain was retrieved from a study of blood T cell repertoires in COVID-19. The CDR3 totals 13 residues. Clones were sequenced by immunoSEQ multiplex PCR, and TCRdb holds only the in-frame ones, with some missing. The sample shows roughly 200,000 clones, 87% of them seen only once. The chain has TRBV21-1 and TRBJ1-6; TRBD1 is the table's D call, not checked against the DNA. TRBV21-1 is reported as a pseudogene. The sequence was collected from a woman aged 25 to 39 who had recovered from COVID-19. Specimen: PBMCs or T cells enriched from blood (not recorded which). This CDR3 reads CASRGQGNSPLHF. CDR3 in DNA: TGTGCCAGCAGAGGACAGGGAAATTCACCCCTCCACTTT.